The 4 T cell receptor beta chains below all came from one sample that was sequenced in a study of low-dose radiotherapy and immunotherapy resistance in tumors. Stated time point: before trial treatment. Both TCRalpha and TCRbeta chains were reverse transcribed with V-gene-specific primers. It was with a constant-region primer and a V-primer adapter that TCRs were amplified over around 19 PCR cycles. TCRdb passed the reads through MiXCR, listing each CDR3 protein once. The table shows around 76,000 distinct CDR3 sequences, with 31% occurring only once. The sample consisted of PBMCs, taken before treatment. The receptors originated from a female donor with ovarian cancer.

This clonotype has more than one count but fewer than ten. V is TRBV24-1 and J is TRBJ2-1; TRBD2 matches 8 bases. In germline, CDR1 is KGHDR, CDR2 SFDVKD. The V segment lost 3 bases and the J segment 0 bases; nucleotides outside the gene matches: 3. The CDR3 extends over 16 amino acids. CDR3 sequence (DNA): TGTGCCACCAGTGATCGAAGCGGGAGCTCCTACAATGAGCAGTTCTTC. It yields the protein CATSDRSGSSYNEQFF.

The CDR3 DNA is TGCGCCAGCAGCGGCAGGAGCATGAACACTGAAGCTTTCTTT. This codes for CASSGRSMNTEAFF. V gene TRBV5-1 combines with J gene TRBJ1-1; D not certain. CDR3 size: 14 residues. Deletions cut 4 bases from V and 0 bases from J, with 10 bases between. In germline, CDR1 is SGHRS, CDR2 YFSETQ.

The chain combines TRBV5-6 with TRBJ2-1; 12 bases match TRBD2. The junction had 11 bases not matched to a gene; V was cut back by 4 bases and J by 9 bases. From germline, CDR1 is SGHDT and CDR2 YYEEEE. The CDR3 has 16 amino acids. CDR3 bases: TGTGCCAGCAGCCCGACTAGCGGGGGTTGGGTCAGTGAGCAGTTCTTC. It yields the protein CASSPTSGGWVSEQFF.

This clonotype was detected only a few times. The chain carries TRBV18 and TRBJ1-1; D is undetermined. Trimming took 0 bases from V and 3 from J, leaving 5 bases between them. The CDR3 sequence is 13 residues long. Germline CDR1 KGHSH, CDR2 LQKENI. DNA for the CDR3: TGTGCCAGCTCACCACCGACACACACTGAAGCTTTCTTT. It encodes CASSPPTHTEAFF.